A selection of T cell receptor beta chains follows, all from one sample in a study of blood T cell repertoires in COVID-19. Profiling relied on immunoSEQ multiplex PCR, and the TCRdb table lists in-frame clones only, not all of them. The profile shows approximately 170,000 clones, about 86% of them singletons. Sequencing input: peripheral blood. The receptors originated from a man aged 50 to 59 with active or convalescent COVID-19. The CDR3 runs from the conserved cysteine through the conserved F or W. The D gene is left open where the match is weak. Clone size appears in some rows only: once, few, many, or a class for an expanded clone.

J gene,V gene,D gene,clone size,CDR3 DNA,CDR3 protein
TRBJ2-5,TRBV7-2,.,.,TGTGCCAGCAGCTTAGCATCCGGGGGTTGGCAAGAGACCCAGTACTTC,CASSLASGGWQETQYF
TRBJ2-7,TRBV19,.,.,TGTGCCAGTTCCAATGACTTATTCCTCCCCGAGCAGTACTTC,CASSNDLFLPEQYF
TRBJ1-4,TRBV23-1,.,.,TGCGCCAGCAGTCAAGAGGTGCCAAATGAAAAACTGTTTTTT,CASSQEVPNEKLFF
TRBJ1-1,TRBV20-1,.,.,TGCACCTCCCTGGGCGAGGGCGTAGCTTTCTTT,CTSLGEGVAFF
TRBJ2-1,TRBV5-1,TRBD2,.,TGCGCCAGCAGTAAGGCGGGAGTGACTGATGAGCAGTTCTTC,CASSKAGVTDEQFF
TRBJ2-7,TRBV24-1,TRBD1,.,TGTGCCACCAGTGATTTAGATTTAGACCGGGACAGGGGACCTTACGAGCAGTACTTC,CATSDLDLDRDRGPYEQYF
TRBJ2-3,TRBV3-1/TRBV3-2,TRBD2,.,TGTGCCAGCAGCCTTAGCGGGGGGAACACAGATACGCAGTATTTT,CASSLSGGNTDTQYF
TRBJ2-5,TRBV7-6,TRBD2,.,TGTGCCAGCAGCTTAGAGGCGGGAGGCTTTGAGGCCCAGTACTTC,CASSLEAGGFEAQYF
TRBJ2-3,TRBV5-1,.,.,TGCGCCAGCAGACTTTGGGCCTCCGGAGATACGCAGTATTTT,CASRLWASGDTQYF
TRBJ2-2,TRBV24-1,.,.,TGTGCCACCAGTAAATTAGGCGGCGGGGAGCTGTTTTTT,CATSKLGGGELFF
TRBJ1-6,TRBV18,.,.,TGTGCCAGCTCACCACCGGAGGGCTTAGGAAGTTCACCCCTCCACTTT,CASSPPEGLGSSPLHF
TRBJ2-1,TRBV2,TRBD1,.,TGTGCCAGCAGACAGGGACAGCCCTACAATGAGCAGTTCTTC,CASRQGQPYNEQFF
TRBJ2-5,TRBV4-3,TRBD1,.,TGCGCCAGCAGCCAAGACAGGGGGCGTGAGACCCAGTACTTC,CASSQDRGRETQYF
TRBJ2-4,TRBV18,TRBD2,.,TGTGCCAGCTCACCACGGGGGGGAATAGCCAAAAACATTCAGTACTTC,CASSPRGGIAKNIQYF
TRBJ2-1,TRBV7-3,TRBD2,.,TGTGCCAGCAGCTCGAGGGGACTAGCGGGAGCTAATGAGCAGTTCTTC,CASSSRGLAGANEQFF
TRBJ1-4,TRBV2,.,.,TGTGCCAGCAGTGCCCAAGGAGGGAATGAAAAACTGTTTTTT,CASSAQGGNEKLFF
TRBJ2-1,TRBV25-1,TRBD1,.,TGTGCCAGCAGTAAGCCGGGACAGGGCCTAAATGAGCAGTTCTTC,CASSKPGQGLNEQFF
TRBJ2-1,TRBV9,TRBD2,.,TGTGCCAGCACTAGGACTAGCGGGGGGGCCGGCTACAATGAGCAGTTCTTC,CASTRTSGGAGYNEQFF
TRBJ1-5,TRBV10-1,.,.,TGCGCCAGCAGTGACGGGGATCAGCCCCAGCATTTT,CASSDGDQPQHF
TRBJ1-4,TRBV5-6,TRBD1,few,TGTGCCAGCAGCTCCCGACAGGGGTCTCGAGGGGTGTTTTTT,CASSSRQGSRGVFF
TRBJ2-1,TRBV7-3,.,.,TGTGCCAGCAGCCTCACAGGAGATGAGCAGTTCTTC,CASSLTGDEQFF
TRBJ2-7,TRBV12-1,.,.,TGTGCCAGCAGCTTTGAGCGGCAGACAACCTCCTACGAGCAGTACTTC,CASSFERQTTSYEQYF
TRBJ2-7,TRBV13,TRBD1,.,TGTGCCAGCAGCTCGATTTGGACAGGAACCTACGAGCAGTACTTC,CASSSIWTGTYEQYF
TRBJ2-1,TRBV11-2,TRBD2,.,TGTGCCAGCAGCCACACGGGGCGGGGGGGATACAATGAGCAGTTCTTC,CASSHTGRGGYNEQFF
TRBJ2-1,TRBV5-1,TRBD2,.,TGCGCCAGCTCTGTTCAAGGACTAGCGGGAGTCTCGTATGAGCAGTTCTTC,CASSVQGLAGVSYEQFF
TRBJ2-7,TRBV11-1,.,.,TGTGCCAGCAGCCCCATGCCGGGATGGGCCCCCGAGCAGTACTTC,CASSPMPGWAPEQYF
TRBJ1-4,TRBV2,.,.,TGTGCCAGCAGACCCAGGGGAACTAATGAAAAACTGTTTTTT,CASRPRGTNEKLFF
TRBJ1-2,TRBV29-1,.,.,TGCAGCGTCGCACAGGGAAGTGGCTACACCTTC,CSVAQGSGYTF
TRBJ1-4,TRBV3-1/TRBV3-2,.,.,TGTGCCAGCAGCCCGACAGCAACTAATGAAAAACTGTTTTTT,CASSPTATNEKLFF
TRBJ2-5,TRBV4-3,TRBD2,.,TGCGCCAGCAGCCAAGTCCTGAGCGGGGGGGCTGAGACCCAGTACTTC,CASSQVLSGGAETQYF
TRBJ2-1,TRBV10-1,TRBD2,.,TGCGCCAGCAGTGAGATGTCTAGCGGGAGCAATGAGCAGTTCTTC,CASSEMSSGSNEQFF
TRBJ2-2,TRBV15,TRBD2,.,TGTGCCGCCGGGGGGAGGGAACACCGGGGAGCTGTTTTT,CAAGGREHRGAVF
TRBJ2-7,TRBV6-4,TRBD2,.,TGTGCCAGCAGTGACACTAGCGGGAGAAGAAAGTCCGACGAGCAGTACTTC,CASSDTSGRRKSDEQYF
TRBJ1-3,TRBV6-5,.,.,TGTGCCAGCAGTTACCGCCAGGGCTCCTCTGGAAACACCATATATTTT,CASSYRQGSSGNTIYF
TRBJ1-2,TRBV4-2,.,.,TGTGCCAGCAGCCAAGATAGAGAGGGAACATATGGCTACACCTTC,CASSQDREGTYGYTF
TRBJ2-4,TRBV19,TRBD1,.,TGTGCCAGTAGTATAGGAGGGGGCTTCAAAAACATTCAGTACTTC,CASSIGGGFKNIQYF
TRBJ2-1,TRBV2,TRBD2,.,TGTGCCAGCAGTCGGACTAGCGGGAGAAATGAGCAGTTCTTC,CASSRTSGRNEQFF
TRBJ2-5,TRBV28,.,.,TGTGCCAGTGGAGGGAGAGGTGAGACCCAGTACTTC,CASGGRGETQYF
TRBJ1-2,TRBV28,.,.,TGTGCCAGTACCTCTCCGGGACACGACTTCTATGGCTACACCTTC,CASTSPGHDFYGYTF
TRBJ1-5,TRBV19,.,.,TGTGCCAGTAGTATAGGGGGCAGGTCCCCTAGGTCCCAGCATTTT,CASSIGGRSPRSQHF
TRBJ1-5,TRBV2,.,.,TGTGCCAGCACTACGGACTTTTCTAATCAGCCCCAGCATTTT,CASTTDFSNQPQHF
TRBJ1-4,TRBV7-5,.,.,TGTGTCAGAAGCTTAGGAGGGTTTGGGGAAAAACTGTTTTTT,CVRSLGGFGEKLFF
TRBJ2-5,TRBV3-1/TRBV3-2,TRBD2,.,TGTGCCAGCAGCCAAGATGGGCTAGCGGGAGAAGAGACCCAGTACTTC,CASSQDGLAGEETQYF
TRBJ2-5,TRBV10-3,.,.,TGTGCCATCAGTGACTCGGGGTCCGCTTCAGAGACCCAGTACTTC,CAISDSGSASETQYF
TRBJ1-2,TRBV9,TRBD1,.,TGTGCCAGCAGCGTTCGGGACAGTCCTAACTATGGCTACACCTTC,CASSVRDSPNYGYTF
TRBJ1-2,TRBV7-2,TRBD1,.,TGTGCCAGCAGTCGGGACAGGGGATATGGCTACACCTTC,CASSRDRGYGYTF
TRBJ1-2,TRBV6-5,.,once,TGTGCCAGCAGTTGGGGACACAACTATGGCTACACCTTC,CASSWGHNYGYTF
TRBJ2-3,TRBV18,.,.,TGTGCCAGCTCACCACCTTCTAGCACAGATACGCAGTATTTT,CASSPPSSTDTQYF
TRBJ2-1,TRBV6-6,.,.,TGTGCCAGCAGTTACTCAGGGGATGAGCAGTTCTTC,CASSYSGDEQFF
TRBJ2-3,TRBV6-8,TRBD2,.,TGTGCCAACGCGGGGGTAAATACGCAGTATTTT,CANAGVNTQYF
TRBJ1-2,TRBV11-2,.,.,TGTGCCAGCAGCTTAGATCGGACAACGGGTACGGGCTACACCTTC,CASSLDRTTGTGYTF
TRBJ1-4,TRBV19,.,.,TGTGCCAGTAGTATCCAGGGGGAAAAACTGTTTTTT,CASSIQGEKLFF